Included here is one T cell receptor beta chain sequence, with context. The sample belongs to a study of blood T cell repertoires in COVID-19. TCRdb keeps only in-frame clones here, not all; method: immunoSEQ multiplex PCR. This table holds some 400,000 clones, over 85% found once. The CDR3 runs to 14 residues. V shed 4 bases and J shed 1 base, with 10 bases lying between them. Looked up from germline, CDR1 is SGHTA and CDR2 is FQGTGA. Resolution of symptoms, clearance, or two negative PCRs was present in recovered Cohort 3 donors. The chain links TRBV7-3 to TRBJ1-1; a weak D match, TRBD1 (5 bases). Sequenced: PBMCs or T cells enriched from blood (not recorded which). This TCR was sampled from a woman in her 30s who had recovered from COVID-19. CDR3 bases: TGTGCCAGCAGCTCGCAGGGAGGGAACACTGAAGCTTTCTTT. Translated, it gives CASSSQGGNTEAFF.